This TCR beta chain is from a study of PD-1 blockade in classical Hodgkin lymphoma. Using immunoSEQ multiplex PCR, the repertoire was profiled, and TCRdb retains in-frame clones only, with some absent. The sample lists tens of thousands of clones; 71% were seen once. Germline-derived CDR1 and CDR2 are MNHNS and SASEGT. The CDR3 extends over 15 amino acids. V lost 6 bases to trimming and J lost 3 bases, with 15 bases between them. Every patient experienced relapse after autologous stem cell transplantation, and brentuximab vedotin exposure varied. This receptor was obtained from a human donor with classical Hodgkin lymphoma. This sample comprised peripheral blood mononuclear cells (PBMCs), obtained before the second cycle of nivolumab. This chain joins TRBV6-1 and TRBJ2-1, with no clear D. The CDR3 sequence: CASSESVIYYNEQFF. The CDR3 DNA reads as TGTGCCAGCAGCGAGAGTGTTATATACTACAATGAGCAGTTCTTC.